These 30 T cell receptor beta chains originate from one sample sequenced in a study of radiation and T cells in renal cell carcinoma. Noted time point: blood 2 weeks post-SBRT. Sample treatment: 15 Gy SBRT to primary tumor, nephrectomy 4 weeks later. Assay: immunoSEQ multiplex PCR; the TCRdb copy retains only in-frame clones and omits some. The sample lists just over 150,000 clones, about nine tenths occurring once. Here the sequenced sample was blood, taken from a patient whose treatment included radiotherapy and nephrectomy. The receptors stem from a woman in her 50s with renal cell carcinoma.

The chain recombines TRBV10-3 with TRBJ1-5; no firm D call. CDR1 is ENHRY and CDR2 is SYGVKD in the germline V gene. The germline V and J ends were trimmed by 2 bases and 5 bases, with 7 bases remaining between them. The CDR3 contains 13 residues. The CDR3: CAISEAGDQPQHF. The CDR3 DNA sequence: TGTGCCATCAGTGAGGCTGGGGATCAGCCCCAGCATTTT.

This chain uses TRBV6-6 with TRBJ2-5; 8 nucleotides align to TRBD1. Germline V CDR1 and CDR2: MNHNY, SVGAGI (reference sequence). The junction had 7 bases not matched to a gene; V was cut back by 2 bases and J by 5 bases. This CDR3 contains 15 residues. This chain's CDR3 is CASSYLQGGEETQYF. The DNA for the CDR3 is TGTGCCAGCAGTTACCTACAGGGGGGAGAGGAGACCCAGTACTTC.

This chain connects TRBV30 to TRBJ1-5; D is perhaps TRBD1 (6 bases). This CDR3 comprises 15 residues. Germline-derived CDR1 and CDR2 are GTSNPN and SVGIG (reference sequence). Trimming shortened V by 3 bases and J by 2 bases, and 14 bases separated the two germline ends. DNA of the CDR3: TGTGCCTGGAGCTCAGGGGATTATGGCAATCAGCCCCAGCATTTT. This codes for CAWSSGDYGNQPQHF.

The chain is built from TRBV7-2 and TRBJ1-1, with D maybe TRBD1 (5 bases). The germline V gene encodes CDR1 SGHTA and CDR2 FQGNSA. The V and J ends lost 4 bases and 5 bases respectively, with 20 bases between them. The CDR3 extends over 16 amino acids. CDR3 in amino acids: CASSSQGRKVGTEAFF. CDR3 in DNA: TGTGCCAGCAGCTCCCAGGGACGTAAGGTGGGGACTGAAGCTTTCTTT.

The gene calls are TRBV13 and TRBJ2-5; D is unclear. The CDR3 is made up of 15 amino acids. V was pared by 2 bases and J by 3 bases, with 13 bases between. Germline assignment: CDR1 PRHDT and CDR2 FYEKMQ (reference sequence). The CDR3 coding sequence is TGTGCCAGCAGCTTAAGGCAGAAGAGAAAAGAGACCCAGTACTTC. Encoded protein: CASSLRQKRKETQYF.

V gene TRBV13 combines with J gene TRBJ1-5; 10 bases fit TRBD1. The junction had 14 bases not matched to a gene; V was cut back by 5 bases and J by 4 bases. Per the germline V gene, CDR1 is PRHDT and CDR2 is FYEKMQ (reference sequence). The CDR3 is made up of 18 amino acids. The CDR3 loop reads CASSHGDRGLVRNQPQHF. DNA of the CDR3: TGTGCCAGCAGCCATGGGGACAGGGGATTAGTACGGAATCAGCCCCAGCATTTT.

J is TRBJ1-4 and V is TRBV5-1; perhaps TRBD1 as D (5 bases). CDR1 and CDR2 (germline): SGHRS, YFSETQ. The CDR3 has 14 amino acids. The V gene lost 0 bases and the J gene lost 8 bases, with 11 bases spanning the gap. The CDR3 sequence is CASSLAGTGEKLFF. The CDR3, as DNA: TGCGCCAGCAGCTTGGCCGGGACCGGGGAAAAACTGTTTTTT.

The chain links TRBV5-1 to TRBJ2-1; 9 nucleotides agree with TRBD2. Germline CDR1 reads SGHRS; CDR2 reads YFSETQ. V shed 1 base, J shed 8 bases, and the junction held 7 bases outside the gene matches. The CDR3 consists of 15 residues. DNA for the CDR3: TGCGCCAGCAGCTTGAGGGGACTAGCATCCCATGAGCAGTTCTTC. Translation gives CASSLRGLASHEQFF.

The rearrangement links TRBV7-9 to TRBJ1-2, with 7 bases matching TRBD1. Germline CDR1 SEHNR, CDR2 FQNEAQ (reference sequence). The length of the CDR3 is 17 residues. The junction had 12 bases not matched to a gene; V was cut back by 1 base and J by 4 bases. The DNA for the CDR3 is TGTGCCAGCAGCTTAGGGGATGGGACAGTTAGAGGCTATGGCTACACCTTC. It yields the protein CASSLGDGTVRGYGYTF.

The chain uses TRBV30 and TRBJ1-2; D is possibly TRBD1 (6 bases). V was shortened by 4 bases and J by 6 bases, with 24 bases between the two germline ends. The length of the CDR3 is 16 residues. Per the germline V gene, CDR1 is GTSNPN and CDR2 is SVGIG (reference sequence). CDR3 protein: CAWNPTWGGKVDGYTF. The CDR3 DNA reads TGTGCCTGGAACCCCACCTGGGGGGGCAAGGTTGATGGCTACACCTTC.

This rearrangement joins TRBV7-8 to TRBJ1-5; D is ambiguous. V lost 5 bases, J lost 0 bases, and 11 bases lay in between. CDR1 SGHVS and CDR2 FQNEAQ come from the germline V gene. This CDR3 spans 15 amino acids. The CDR3 DNA reads as TGTGCCAGCAGCGTTACACCGAATAGCAATCAGCCCCAGCATTTT. Its protein is CASSVTPNSNQPQHF.

The chain joins TRBV2 to TRBJ2-3; 10 bases agree with TRBD2. The junction had 4 bases not matched to a gene; V was cut back by 8 bases and J by 2 bases. Per germline, CDR1 SNHLY and CDR2 FYNNEI. The CDR3 covers 14 residues. This CDR3 is CASCLAGVTDTQYF. CDR3 DNA sequence: TGTGCCAGCTGCCTAGCGGGGGTCACAGATACGCAGTATTTT.

This sequence joins TRBV4-3 and TRBJ2-1; tentative D call: TRBD2 (6 bases). Germline V gene lookup returns CDR1 LGHNA and CDR2 YSLEER. The CDR3 runs 13 residues. V lost 5 bases and J lost 13, with 18 bases in between. CDR3 bases: TGCGCCAGCAGCGCGGGACTCCGTACCGCTCAGTTCTTC. It translates to CASSAGLRTAQFF.

The chain employs TRBV21-1 and TRBJ2-7; TRBD2 is the table's D call and was not checked against the DNA. TRBV21-1 is shown as a pseudogene. The CDR3 totals 14 residues. The CDR3 region has the DNA TGTGCCAGCAGCAAGGGGACGGGGGGTCGCGAGCAGTACTTC. This sequence encodes CASSKGTGGREQYF.

The V call is TRBV15, the J call TRBJ2-2; TRBD2 is a possible D gene (5 bases). Trimming pared 6 bases from V and 3 bases from J, leaving 11 bases between. This CDR3 has 14 residues. CDR1 LNHNV and CDR2 YYDKDF come from the germline V gene (reference sequence). DNA of the CDR3: TGTGCCACCAGTCCGAGGGCGTACACCGGGGAGCTGTTTTTT. The encoded protein is CATSPRAYTGELFF.

This chain uses TRBV5-1 with TRBJ1-5; D not certain. V lost 2 bases, J lost 3 bases, and 12 bases lay in between. This CDR3 spans 15 amino acids. CDR1 SGHRS and CDR2 YFSETQ come from the germline V gene. The CDR3 here is CASSLHDGPNQPQHF. In nucleotides, the CDR3 is TGCGCCAGCAGCTTACACGACGGCCCCAATCAGCCCCAGCATTTT.

V gene TRBV9 combines with J gene TRBJ1-2; 9 positions match TRBD1. CDR1 is SGDLS and CDR2 is YYNGEE in the germline V gene. This CDR3 comprises 15 residues. V lost 0 bases and J lost 5; bases outside the gene matches: 5. For the CDR3, the DNA is TGTGCCAGCAGCGTAGCAAACAGGGGGCTTTATGGCTACACCTTC. Its translation is CASSVANRGLYGYTF. Complete variable domain (other parts from reference TRBV9 and TRBJ1-2): DSGVTQTPKHLITATGQRVTLRCSPRSGDLSVYWYQQSLDQGLQFLIQYYNGEERAKGNILERFSAQQFPDLHSELNLSSLELGDSALYFCASSVANRGLYGYTFGSGTRLTVV.

V is TRBV6-6 and J is TRBJ1-2; D gene unclear. Germline-derived CDR1 and CDR2 are MNHNY and SVGAGI (reference sequence). The CDR3 has 13 amino acids. V was cut by 8 bases and J by 5 bases, with 15 bases left in between. DNA of the CDR3: TGTGCCAGCTGCAACTCAGGAGGGTATGGCTACACCTTC. Translation gives CASCNSGGYGYTF.

This chain connects TRBV6-1 to TRBJ2-6; 9 bases align to TRBD1. The junction had 5 bases not matched to a gene; V was cut back by 0 bases and J by 2 bases. The CDR3 totals 18 residues. The V gene's germline CDR1 is MNHNS and CDR2 SASEGT. CDR3 amino acids: CASSEAPTGGAGANVLTF. CDR3 sequence (DNA): TGTGCCAGCAGTGAAGCGCCTACAGGGGGCGCTGGGGCCAACGTCCTGACTTTC.

The V call is TRBV5-1, the J call TRBJ1-2, with TRBD1 identical over 9 bases. The J segment lost 8 bases and the V segment lost 6 bases, leaving 8 bases of the junction unmatched. The CDR3 covers 13 residues. Looked up from germline, CDR1 is SGHRS and CDR2 is YFSETQ. Here the CDR3 reads CASTEQGAEGYTF. CDR3 in DNA: TGCGCCAGCACCGAACAGGGGGCGGAAGGCTACACCTTC.

The sample holds one count of this clone. This chain connects TRBV6-1 to TRBJ1-1; no clear D. CDR1 is MNHNS, CDR2 SASEGT, per germline. V was trimmed by 0 bases and J by 6 bases, leaving 8 bases between them. The length of the CDR3 is 13 residues. Here the CDR3 DNA reads TGTGCCAGCAGTGAAGCGCATCTGCCTGAAGCTTTCTTT. Its protein is CASSEAHLPEAFF.

CDR3 residues: CASSPLEDTQYF. The CDR3 DNA follows: TGTGCCAGCTCACCATTGGAGGATACGCAGTATTTT. This chain uses TRBV18 with TRBJ2-3; no definite D call. This CDR3 region has 12 residues. Germline assignment: CDR1 KGHSH and CDR2 LQKENI. The V gene lost 2 bases and the J gene lost 6 bases, with 6 bases spanning the gap.

This rearrangement joins TRBV5-1 to TRBJ1-5; 9 bases align to TRBD1. This CDR3 has 15 residues. The germline V gene has CDR1 SGHRS and CDR2 YFSETQ. With 2 bases clipped from V and 3 bases from J, the junction kept 3 bases outside the gene matches. Here the CDR3 DNA reads TGCGCCAGCAGCTTCGGGACAGGGATCAATCAGCCCCAGCATTTT. Protein: CASSFGTGINQPQHF.

V and J are TRBV15 and TRBJ2-5; 8 bases line up with TRBD2. The germline V gene has CDR1 LNHNV and CDR2 YYDKDF (reference sequence). The CDR3 runs to 15 residues. The junction had 4 bases not matched to a gene; V was cut back by 3 bases and J by 1 base. The CDR3 loop reads CATSSERGGQETQYF. The CDR3 nucleotides are TGTGCCACCAGCAGTGAACGGGGGGGCCAAGAGACCCAGTACTTC.

This clone was observed a handful of times. V usage is TRBV5-5 and J usage is TRBJ2-7; D call uncertain. This CDR3 comprises 13 residues. CDR1 SGHKS and CDR2 YYEKEE come from the germline V gene (reference sequence). Trimming cost V 4 bases and J 2 bases, with 10 bases left between them. The CDR3 coding sequence is TGTGCCAGCAGCCCCGGCGACGCCTACGAGCAGTACTTC. Translated: CASSPGDAYEQYF.

CDR3: CASSELGGTTANYGYTF. CDR3 DNA: TGTGCCAGCAGTGAGCTCGGAGGGACAACCGCTAACTATGGCTACACCTTC. This chain connects TRBV25-1 to TRBJ1-2, with a weak D call TRBD1 (6 bases). The V end was cut by 3 bases, the J end by 0 bases, with 17 bases between. This CDR3 spans 17 amino acids. Germline V gene data show CDR1 as MGHDK and CDR2 as SYGVNS.

The rearrangement joins TRBV7-2 to TRBJ2-5; maybe TRBD1 (5 bases). The CDR3 is 14 amino acids. Trimming stripped 3 bases from V and 2 bases from J, with 10 bases between. The germline V gene encodes CDR1 SGHTA and CDR2 FQGNSA. The CDR3 nucleotides are TGTGCCAGCAGCTTCAAGGGGTGGCAAGAGACCCAGTACTTC. Translated, it gives CASSFKGWQETQYF.

V is TRBV5-8 and J is TRBJ1-5; 12 positions agree with TRBD1. The germline gives CDR1 SGHTS, CDR2 YDEGEE. Trimming at V came to 4 bases and at J to 6 bases, leaving 5 bases not matched to a gene. The CDR3 is made up of 15 amino acids. In DNA, the CDR3 is TGTGCCAGCAGCGGAGGGGACAGGGGGCCTCAGCCCCAGCATTTT. Encoded protein: CASSGGDRGPQPQHF.

This clone was detected once. This CDR3 is CASSLDGGEWNEQYF. Written as DNA, the CDR3 is TGTGCCAGCAGCTTGGATGGAGGGGAGTGGAACGAGCAGTACTTC. V gene TRBV5-5 combines with J gene TRBJ2-7; D perhaps matches TRBD2 (6 bases). The V end was cut by 0 bases, the J end by 5 bases, with 15 bases between. Germline V CDR1 and CDR2: SGHKS, YYEKEE (reference sequence). This CDR3 is 15 amino acids long.

V is TRBV5-6 and J is TRBJ1-2, with 8 positions matching TRBD1. The CDR3 spans 15 residues. From germline, CDR1 is SGHDT and CDR2 YYEEEE. J lost 3 bases, V lost 4 bases, and 8 bases had no gene match. The CDR3: CASSATSGGYYGYTF. The CDR3 DNA reads as TGTGCCAGCAGCGCAACCTCAGGGGGCTACTATGGCTACACCTTC.